This entry lists 19 T cell receptor beta chains sequenced from one sample in a study of CD8+ T cells in alopecia areata. Sorting relied on CD4, CD8alpha, NKG2D, NKG2ACE and other markers applied to pooled cutaneous lymph node cells. It was cDNA, reverse transcribed from extracted RNA, that served as the sequencing template. Data came from immunoSEQ multiplex PCR; TCRdb stores just in-frame clones and leaves some out. This sample carries 20,000 or so clones, none of them present only once. Input material: CD8+ T cells sorted from a lymph node. Receptors originate from a C3H/HeJ mouse with alopecia areata. MHC haplotype of the mouse line: H2-k.

This clone showed up many times. Gene names are mouse gene names. Sequencing ends 4 residues short of the CDR3 end; the germline J gene provides the rest. The chain is built from TRBV19 and TRBJ2-3; 8 nucleotides line up with TRBD1. The CDR3 is 16 residues long. Germline-derived CDR1 and CDR2 are FNHDT and SITEND (reference sequence). J gave up 0 bases and V 0 bases, and 3 bases lay outside the gene matches. The part of the CDR3 DNA that was read is TGTGCCAGCAGTATAGGCAGGGGGCATAGTGCAGAA. This translates into CASSIGRGHSAE. In full, the CDR3 reads CASSIGRGHSAETLYF.

On this clone: Here the gene names and germline are mouse. The CDR3 end lies 4 residues beyond the end of the read and is filled in from the germline J gene. The rearrangement joins TRBV13-2 to TRBJ2-2; 7 bases align to TRBD2. The J segment lost 0 bases and the V segment lost 2 bases, leaving 4 bases of the junction unmatched. Looked up from germline, CDR1 is NNHNN and CDR2 is SYGAGS (reference sequence). This CDR3 has 16 residues. CDR3 amino acids: CASGEGLGANTGQLYF. Incomplete CDR3 DNA: TGTGCCAGCGGTGAGGGGCTGGGGGCAAACACCGGG.

In this sample, this clone turned up many times. Here the gene names and germline are mouse. The read terminates 4 residues ahead of where the CDR3 ends, so the germline J gene completes it. V and J are TRBV13-3 and TRBJ2-7; 7 bases fit TRBD1. CDR1 is NNHDY and CDR2 is SYVADS in the germline V gene. This CDR3 has 14 amino acids. The sequenced part of the CDR3 DNA is TGTGCCAGCAGTGACCCCCGGGACAGATAT. It yields the protein CASSDPRDRY. The full-length CDR3 reads as CASSDPRDRYEQYF.

This clone was seen at least ten times. Here the gene names and germline are mouse. The read gets to within 4 residues of the CDR3 end, and the germline J gene fills in the rest. The chain has TRBV1 and TRBJ2-1, with 12 positions matching TRBD2. V dropped 3 bases and J dropped 1; count of bases not matched to a gene: 1. The CDR3 runs to 16 residues. Germline CDR1 is NSQYPW and CDR2 is LRSPGD (reference sequence). The CDR3 is CTCSAGTGGNYAEQFF. Partial CDR3 DNA: TGCACCTGCAGTGCCGGGACTGGGGGGAACTATGCT.

Concerning this clone: TCRdb's protein and the translated DNA diverge at residue 11; the protein reported here is the translation of the DNA. Mouse names are used for the genes. The read stops 3 residues short of the end of the CDR3; the missing end is completed from the germline J gene. The chain has TRBV1 and TRBJ1-3; 7 bases map to TRBD1. This CDR3 region has 14 residues. V lost 3 bases and J lost 3; bases outside the gene matches: 2. Germline V gene sequence: CDR1 NSQYPW, CDR2 LRSPGD (reference sequence). The covered CDR3 bases are TGCACCTGCAGTGCTCACAGGGGTGGAAATACG. It translates to CTCSAHRGGNT. The entire CDR3 reads CTCSAHRGGNTLYF.

This clone was recorded a few times. Here the gene names and germline are mouse. The CDR3 end falls 4 residues outside the read, so it is completed with the germline J gene. V and J are TRBV14 and TRBJ2-7, with 8 bases fitting TRBD2. The CDR3 runs to 15 residues. The germline V gene encodes CDR1 SGHDT and CDR2 FRDEAV. The ends lost 2 bases at V and 3 bases at J; junction bases unmatched: 7. The covered CDR3 bases are TGTGCCAGCAGTTTTAGCCTGGGGGGTTTCTAT. Translation gives CASSFSLGGFY. In full, the CDR3 is CASSFSLGGFYEQYF.

By sample share, this clone is medium-sized. Mouse germline and gene names are used. The CDR3 end lies 4 residues beyond the end of the read and is filled in from the germline J gene. The rearrangement joins TRBV1 to TRBJ1-4, with 8 bases lining up with TRBD1. Trimming cost V 0 bases and J 3 bases; bases outside gene matches: 0. The germline gives CDR1 NSQYPW, CDR2 LRSPGD (reference sequence). This CDR3 has 15 residues. CDR3 DNA, as far as it was read: TGCACCTGCAGTGCAGAGGACAGGGCCAACGAA. It codes for CTCSAEDRANE. From start to end, the CDR3 is CTCSAEDRANERLFF.

The table lists this clone with a few counts. Genes and germline come from the mouse. The sequenced fragment ends 4 residues before the CDR3 boundary, so the rest is inferred from the germline J gene. The rearrangement joins TRBV19 to TRBJ2-5, with 14 positions matching TRBD2. There are 15 residues in the CDR3. Germline CDR1 reads FNHDT; CDR2 reads SITEND (reference sequence). The sequenced CDR3 bases are TGTGCCAGCAGGCGGGACTGGGGGGGCGAAGAC. This sequence encodes CASRRDWGGED. The entire CDR3 protein reads CASRRDWGGEDTQYF.

This clone was seen a handful of times. The listed TCRdb protein conflicts with the DNA translation at residue 10, and the protein shown is translated directly from the DNA. Mouse names are used for the genes. Coverage ceases 3 residues before the CDR3 finishes, and the germline J gene fills in the end. The J gene is TRBJ1-6, the V gene TRBV13-2; D gene uncertain. TRBJ1-6 is placed among ORFs of uncertain function. The V gene's germline CDR1 is NNHNN and CDR2 SYGAGS (reference sequence). This CDR3 has 13 amino acids. The V gene lost 0 bases and the J gene lost 10 bases, with 8 bases spanning the gap. CDR3 bases read: TGTGCCAGCGGTGATGGGGGTCAGTCGCCC. It yields the protein CASGDGGQSP. The complete CDR3 protein is CASGDGGQSPLYF.

This clone was detected ten times or more. Germline and genes here are mouse. The read halts 4 residues ahead of the CDR3 end, with the missing end drawn from the germline J gene. The V call is TRBV19, the J call TRBJ1-1, with a possible D match to TRBD1 (5 bases). CDR3 length: 13 residues. Germline CDR1 is FNHDT and CDR2 is SITEND (reference sequence). With 6 bases removed from V and 4 bases from J, the gap between germline ends came to 13 bases. The part of the CDR3 DNA that was read is TGTGCCAGCACCCCTGGGGGTTCCACA. It codes for CASTPGGST. The CDR3 reads in full as CASTPGGSTEVFF.

This clone has at least ten counts. At residue 13, the TCRdb protein departs from the DNA translation, so the protein shown here was derived from the DNA itself. Any gene name here is a mouse gene name. The CDR3 goes on 3 residues after the read ends, and that part is filled in from the germline J gene. V is TRBV13-1 and J is TRBJ1-3; D perhaps matches TRBD1 (5 bases). There are 16 residues in the CDR3. Germline CDR1 reads NSHNY; CDR2 reads SYGAGN. V gave up 0 bases and J gave up 0 bases, with 10 bases separating them. CDR3 loop: CASSDAEGFSGNTLYF. The covered CDR3 bases are TGTGCCAGCAGTGATGCTGAGGGGTTTTCTGGAAATACG.

This clone occurred a few times. The genes are named according to mouse. Coverage ceases 4 residues before the CDR3 finishes, and the germline J gene fills in the end. V gene TRBV16 combines with J gene TRBJ2-3; TRBD1 matches at 8 bases. CDR3 length: 13 residues. V shed 4 bases, J shed 3 bases, and the junction held 0 bases outside the gene matches. Germline CDR1 reads SGHSA; CDR2 reads FRNQAP. Incomplete CDR3 DNA: TGTGCAAGCAGCTCAGGGGGCGCAGAA. Protein: CASSSGGAE. The entire CDR3 is CASSSGGAETLYF.

About this clone: The gene names here belong to mouse. The CDR3 bases that were read are TGCACCTGCAGTGCACTGGGGCCTAGTGCAGAA. Translation gives CTCSALGPSAE. The CDR3 reads in full as CTCSALGPSAETLYF. This chain joins TRBV1 and TRBJ2-3; perhaps TRBD2 as D (6 bases). Read sequence stops 4 residues before the CDR3 end, and the germline J gene provides the missing end. The CDR3 sequence is 15 residues long. Germline V gene lookup returns CDR1 NSQYPW and CDR2 LRSPGD (reference sequence). V was trimmed by 2 bases and J by 0 bases, leaving 9 bases between them.

This clone came up a few times. Mouse names are used for the genes. The CDR3 sequence is CASGDQDTEVFF. Partial CDR3 DNA: TGTGCCAGCGGTGATCAGGACACA. V is TRBV13-2 and J is TRBJ1-1; no firm D call. Coverage ceases 4 residues before the CDR3 finishes, and the germline J gene fills in the end. Trimming took off 1 base at V and 3 bases at J, with 4 bases between the two ends. The CDR3 consists of 12 residues. Germline V gene lookup returns CDR1 NNHNN and CDR2 SYGAGS (reference sequence).

In the case of this clone: Germline and genes here are mouse. The sequence runs out 4 residues before the end of the CDR3; the remainder is reconstructed from the germline J gene. V gene TRBV1 combines with J gene TRBJ1-1; TRBD1 might be the D (6 bases). This CDR3 spans 16 amino acids. Germline values: CDR1 NSQYPW, CDR2 LRSPGD (reference sequence). The CDR3 protein is CTCSAEIIGGQAEVFF. The CDR3 DNA, read in part, is TGCACCTGCAGTGCAGAAATAATCGGGGGGCAGGCA.

This clone showed up many times. The gene names given are mouse names. CDR3 DNA (partial): TGTGCCAGCTCTTGGGACAGCTCCTAT. Translating gives CASSWDSSY. The entire CDR3 sequence reads CASSWDSSYEQYF. The chain combines TRBV12-2 with TRBJ2-7; 7 bases agree with TRBD1. The sequenced fragment ends 4 residues before the CDR3 boundary, so the rest is inferred from the germline J gene. The J segment lost 0 bases and the V segment lost 3 bases, leaving 1 base of the junction unmatched. Germline CDR1 and CDR2: SGHLS and HYDKME. The CDR3 has 13 residues.

This clone was detected a few times. The gene names given are mouse names. The read finishes 4 residues shy of the CDR3 end, and the germline J gene is used to complete it. The chain carries TRBV19 and TRBJ1-4; the D is unclear. In germline, CDR1 is FNHDT, CDR2 SITEND (reference sequence). V shed 0 bases and J shed 6 bases, with 0 bases lying between them. This CDR3 has 11 residues. Partial CDR3 DNA: TGTGCCAGCAGTATAGACGAA. It encodes CASSIDE. In full, the CDR3 reads CASSIDERLFF.

As regards this clone: Gene names refer to mouse genes. The read is 4 residues too short to cover the CDR3 end, so that end is filled in from the germline J gene. V gene TRBV19 combines with J gene TRBJ2-3, with unresolved D. V was pared by 2 bases and J by 1 base, with 8 bases between. There are 14 residues in the CDR3. In germline, CDR1 is FNHDT, CDR2 SITEND (reference sequence). The CDR3 bases that were read are TGTGCCAGCAGTATTTCCGAGGGTGCAGAA. As protein: CASSISEGAE. The whole CDR3 is CASSISEGAETLYF.

This clone was seen repeatedly, ten times or more. Each gene name is a mouse one. CDR3: CASSEQGENTEVFF. The sequenced CDR3 bases are TGTGCCAGCAGTGAACAGGGGGAGAACACA. The V and J genes are TRBV13-3 and TRBJ1-1, with TRBD1 matching 8 bases. The observed sequence ends 4 residues before the CDR3 terminus, with the missing tail filled in from the germline J gene. Germline V lookup: CDR1 NNHDY, CDR2 SYVADS. The CDR3 sequence is 14 residues long. With V trimmed by 2 bases and J by 0 bases, 0 bases remained unmatched.